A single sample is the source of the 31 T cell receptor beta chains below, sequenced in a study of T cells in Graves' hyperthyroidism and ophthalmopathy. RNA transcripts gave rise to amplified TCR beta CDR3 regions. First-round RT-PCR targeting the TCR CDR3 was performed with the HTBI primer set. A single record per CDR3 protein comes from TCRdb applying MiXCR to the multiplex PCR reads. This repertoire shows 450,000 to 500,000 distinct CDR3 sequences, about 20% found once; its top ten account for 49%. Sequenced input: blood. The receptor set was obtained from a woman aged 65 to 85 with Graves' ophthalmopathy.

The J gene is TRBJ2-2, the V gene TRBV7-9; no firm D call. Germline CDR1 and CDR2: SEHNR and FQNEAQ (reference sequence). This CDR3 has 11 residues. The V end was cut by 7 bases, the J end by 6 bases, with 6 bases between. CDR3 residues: CASIPSGELFF. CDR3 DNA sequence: TGTGCCAGCATACCTTCCGGGGAGCTGTTTTTT.

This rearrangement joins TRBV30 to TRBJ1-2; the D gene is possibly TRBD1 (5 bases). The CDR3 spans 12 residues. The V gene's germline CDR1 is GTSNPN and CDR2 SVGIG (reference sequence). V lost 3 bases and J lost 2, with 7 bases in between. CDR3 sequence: CAWRGQNYGYTF. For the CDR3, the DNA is TGTGCCTGGAGGGGGCAGAACTATGGCTACACCTTC.

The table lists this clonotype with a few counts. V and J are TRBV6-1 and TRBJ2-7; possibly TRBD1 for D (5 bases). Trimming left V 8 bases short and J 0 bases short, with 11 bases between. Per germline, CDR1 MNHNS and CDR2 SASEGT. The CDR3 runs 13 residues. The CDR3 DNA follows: TGTGCCAGCTGCGGCAGGGCCTCCTACGAGCAGTACTTC. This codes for CASCGRASYEQYF.

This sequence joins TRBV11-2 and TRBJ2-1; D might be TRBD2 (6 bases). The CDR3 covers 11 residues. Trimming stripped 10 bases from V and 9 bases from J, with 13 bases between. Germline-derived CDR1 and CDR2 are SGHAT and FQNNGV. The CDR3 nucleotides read TGTGCCACCCTGGGGGGAAGTGAGCAGTTCTTC. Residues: CATLGGSEQFF.

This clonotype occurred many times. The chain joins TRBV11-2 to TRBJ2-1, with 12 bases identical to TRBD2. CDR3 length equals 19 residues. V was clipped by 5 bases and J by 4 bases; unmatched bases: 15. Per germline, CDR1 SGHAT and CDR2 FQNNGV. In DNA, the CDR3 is TGTGCCAGCAGCAGCAGACTAGCGGGAGCACATTACTCGTACAATGAGCAGTTCTTC. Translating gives CASSSRLAGAHYSYNEQFF.

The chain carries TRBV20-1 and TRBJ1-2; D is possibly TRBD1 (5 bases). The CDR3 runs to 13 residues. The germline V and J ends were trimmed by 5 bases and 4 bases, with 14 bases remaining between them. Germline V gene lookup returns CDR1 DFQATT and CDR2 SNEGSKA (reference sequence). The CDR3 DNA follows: TGCAGTGCTTTAGAAGGGACGGTCTATGGCTACACCTTC. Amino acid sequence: CSALEGTVYGYTF.

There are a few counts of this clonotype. CDR3 sequence (DNA): TGTGCCAGCAGCCTCGGGACTAGTATCTTCGAGCAGTACTTC. Translation gives CASSLGTSIFEQYF. V is TRBV3-1 and J is TRBJ2-7; 8 nucleotides align to TRBD2. J was trimmed by 6 bases and V by 4 bases; bases with no gene match: 8. The CDR3 loop spans 14 amino acids. CDR1 is LGHDT and CDR2 is YNNKEL in the germline V gene (reference sequence).

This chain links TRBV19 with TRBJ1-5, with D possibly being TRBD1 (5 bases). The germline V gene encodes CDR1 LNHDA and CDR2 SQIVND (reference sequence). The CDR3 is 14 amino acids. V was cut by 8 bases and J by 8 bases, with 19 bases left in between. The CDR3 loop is CASRRGGKIEPQHF. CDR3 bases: TGTGCCAGTCGTCGCGGGGGGAAAATCGAGCCCCAGCATTTT.

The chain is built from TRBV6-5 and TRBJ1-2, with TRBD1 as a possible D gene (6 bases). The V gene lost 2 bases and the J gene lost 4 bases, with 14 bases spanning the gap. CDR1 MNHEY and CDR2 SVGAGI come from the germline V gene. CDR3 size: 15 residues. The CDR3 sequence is CASSYGGRGVYGYTF. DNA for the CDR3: TGTGCCAGCAGTTACGGCGGCAGGGGAGTCTATGGCTACACCTTC.

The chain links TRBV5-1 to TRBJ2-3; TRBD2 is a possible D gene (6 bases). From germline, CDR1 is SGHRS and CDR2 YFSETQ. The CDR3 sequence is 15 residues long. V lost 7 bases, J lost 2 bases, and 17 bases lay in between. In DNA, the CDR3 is TGCGCCAGCCGAGGAGGGGACCTACTCACAGATACGCAGTATTTT. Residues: CASRGGDLLTDTQYF.

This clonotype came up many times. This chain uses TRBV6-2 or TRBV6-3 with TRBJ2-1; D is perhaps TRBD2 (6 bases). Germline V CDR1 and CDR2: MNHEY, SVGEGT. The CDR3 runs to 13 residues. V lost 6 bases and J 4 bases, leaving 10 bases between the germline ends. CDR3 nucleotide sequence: TGTGCCAGCAGCCCGGGAGCTTACAATGAGCAGTTCTTC. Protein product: CASSPGAYNEQFF.

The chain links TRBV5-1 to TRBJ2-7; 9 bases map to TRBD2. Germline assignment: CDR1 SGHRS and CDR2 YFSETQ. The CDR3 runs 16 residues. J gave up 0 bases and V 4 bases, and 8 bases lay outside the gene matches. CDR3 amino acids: CASSLGTSRVSYEQYF. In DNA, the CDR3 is TGCGCCAGCAGCCTCGGGACTAGCCGCGTCTCCTACGAGCAGTACTTC.

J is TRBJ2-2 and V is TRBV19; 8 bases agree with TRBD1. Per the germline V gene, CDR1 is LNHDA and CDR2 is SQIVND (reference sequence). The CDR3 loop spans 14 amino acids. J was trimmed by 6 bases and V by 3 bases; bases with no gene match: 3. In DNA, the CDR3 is TGTGCCAGTAGTATGGACAGGGTGCCCGGGGAGCTGTTTTTT. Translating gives CASSMDRVPGELFF.

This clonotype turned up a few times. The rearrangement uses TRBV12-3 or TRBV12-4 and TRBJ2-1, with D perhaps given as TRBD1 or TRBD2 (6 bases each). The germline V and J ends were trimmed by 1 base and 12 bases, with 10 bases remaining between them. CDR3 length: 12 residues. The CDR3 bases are TGTGCCAGCAGTTTAGTAGGGGGGAGGCAGTTCTTC. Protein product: CASSLVGGRQFF.

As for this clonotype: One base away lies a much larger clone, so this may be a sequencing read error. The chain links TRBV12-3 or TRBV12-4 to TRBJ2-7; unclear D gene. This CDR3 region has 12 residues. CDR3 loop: CACSFSRYEQYF. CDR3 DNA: TGTGCCTGCAGTTTCTCGCGCTACGAGCAGTACTTC.

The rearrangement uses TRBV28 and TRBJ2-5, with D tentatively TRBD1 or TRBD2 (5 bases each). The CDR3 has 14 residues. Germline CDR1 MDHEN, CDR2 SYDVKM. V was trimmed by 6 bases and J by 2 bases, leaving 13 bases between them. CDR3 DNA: TGTGCCAGCAGGGGGACGGCCTTTCAAGAGACCCAGTACTTC. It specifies CASRGTAFQETQYF.

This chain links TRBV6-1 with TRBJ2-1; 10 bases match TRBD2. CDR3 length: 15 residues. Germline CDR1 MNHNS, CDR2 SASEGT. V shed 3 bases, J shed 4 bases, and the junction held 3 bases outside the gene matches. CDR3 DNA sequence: TGTGCCAGCAGTGACTTACTAGCGGGGTACAATGAGCAGTTCTTC. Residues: CASSDLLAGYNEQFF.

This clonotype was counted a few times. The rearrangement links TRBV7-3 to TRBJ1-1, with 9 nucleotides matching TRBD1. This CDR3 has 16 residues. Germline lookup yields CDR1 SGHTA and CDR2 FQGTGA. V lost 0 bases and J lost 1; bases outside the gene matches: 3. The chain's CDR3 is CASSLTQGAGNTEAFF. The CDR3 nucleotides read TGTGCCAGCAGCTTAACACAGGGGGCTGGGAACACTGAAGCTTTCTTT.

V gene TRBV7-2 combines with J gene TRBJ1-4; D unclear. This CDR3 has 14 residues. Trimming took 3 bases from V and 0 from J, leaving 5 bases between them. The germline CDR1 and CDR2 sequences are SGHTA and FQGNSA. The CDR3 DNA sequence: TGTGCCAGCAGCTTGTATACAACTAATGAAAAACTGTTTTTT. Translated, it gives CASSLYTTNEKLFF.

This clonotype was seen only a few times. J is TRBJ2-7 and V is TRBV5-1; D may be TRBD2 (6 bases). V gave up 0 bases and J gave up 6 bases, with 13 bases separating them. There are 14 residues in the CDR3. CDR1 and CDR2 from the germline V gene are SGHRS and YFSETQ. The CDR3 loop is CASSLAGTGGEQYF. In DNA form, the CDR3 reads TGCGCCAGCAGCTTGGCCGGGACTGGGGGCGAGCAGTACTTC.

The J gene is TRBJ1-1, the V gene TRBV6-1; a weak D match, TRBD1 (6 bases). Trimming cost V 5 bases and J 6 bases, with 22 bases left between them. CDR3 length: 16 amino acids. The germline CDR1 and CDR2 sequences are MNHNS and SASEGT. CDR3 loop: CASSTLTGIPLAEAFF. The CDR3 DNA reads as TGTGCCAGCAGTACCTTGACAGGTATTCCTTTAGCTGAAGCTTTCTTT.

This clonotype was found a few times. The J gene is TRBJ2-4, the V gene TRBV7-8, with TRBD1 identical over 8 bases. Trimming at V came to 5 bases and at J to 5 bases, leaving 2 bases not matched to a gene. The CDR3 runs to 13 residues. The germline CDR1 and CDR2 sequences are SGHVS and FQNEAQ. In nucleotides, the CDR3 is TGTGCCAGCAGCCAGGACAGGGAAAACATTCAGTACTTC. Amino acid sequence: CASSQDRENIQYF.

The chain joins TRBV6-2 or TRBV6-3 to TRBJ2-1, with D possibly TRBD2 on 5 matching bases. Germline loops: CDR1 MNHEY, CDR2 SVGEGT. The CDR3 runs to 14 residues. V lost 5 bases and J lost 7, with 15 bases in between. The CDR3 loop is CASSPSGLLNEQFF. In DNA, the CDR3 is TGTGCCAGCAGTCCCAGCGGACTTTTAAATGAGCAGTTCTTC.

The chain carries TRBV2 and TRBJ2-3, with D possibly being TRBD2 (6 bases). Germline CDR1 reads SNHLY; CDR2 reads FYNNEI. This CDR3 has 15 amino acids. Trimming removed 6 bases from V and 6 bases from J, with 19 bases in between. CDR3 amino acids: CASSDFGRDTDTQYF. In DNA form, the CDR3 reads TGTGCCAGCAGCGACTTCGGGAGAGACACTGATACGCAGTATTTT.

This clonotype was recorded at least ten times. The CDR3 sequence is CASSQDWMVGEQYF. In DNA form, the CDR3 reads TGTGCCAGCAGCCAAGATTGGATGGTGGGCGAGCAGTACTTC. V gene TRBV3-1 combines with J gene TRBJ2-7; D ambiguous. The CDR3 contains 14 residues. V lost 0 bases and J lost 6, with 12 bases in between. The V gene's germline CDR1 is LGHDT and CDR2 YNNKEL (reference sequence).

The CDR3: CASTRGGFYEQYF. The CDR3 bases are TGTGCCAGTACTCGTGGGGGATTCTACGAGCAGTACTTC. The J gene is TRBJ2-7, the V gene TRBV19; D is possibly TRBD1 or TRBD2 (5 bases each). CDR1 and CDR2 (germline): LNHDA, SQIVND (reference sequence). V was trimmed by 7 bases and J by 3 bases, leaving 13 bases between them. There are 13 residues in the CDR3.

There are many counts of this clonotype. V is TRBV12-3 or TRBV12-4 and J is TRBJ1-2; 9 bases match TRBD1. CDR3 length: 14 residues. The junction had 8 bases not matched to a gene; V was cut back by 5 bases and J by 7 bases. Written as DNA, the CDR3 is TGTGCCAGCAGTCCGGGGACAGGGATTAGTGGCTACACCTTC. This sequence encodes CASSPGTGISGYTF.

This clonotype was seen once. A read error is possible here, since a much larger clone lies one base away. CDR3 in amino acids: CASSGPSIDTQYF. The CDR3, as DNA: TGTGCCAGCAGCGGCCCTAGCATAGATACGCAGTATTTT. The chain recombines TRBV7-2 with TRBJ2-3, with a tentative D call TRBD2 (5 bases). Germline V gene sequence: CDR1 SGHTA, CDR2 FQGNSA. The CDR3 runs 13 residues.

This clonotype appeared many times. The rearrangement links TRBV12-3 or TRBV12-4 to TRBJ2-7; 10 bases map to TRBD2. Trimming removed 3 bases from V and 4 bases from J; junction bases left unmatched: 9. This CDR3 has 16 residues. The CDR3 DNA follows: TGTGCCAGCAGTTTCAGGACTAGCGGCGTACCTTACGAGCAGTACTTC. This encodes CASSFRTSGVPYEQYF.

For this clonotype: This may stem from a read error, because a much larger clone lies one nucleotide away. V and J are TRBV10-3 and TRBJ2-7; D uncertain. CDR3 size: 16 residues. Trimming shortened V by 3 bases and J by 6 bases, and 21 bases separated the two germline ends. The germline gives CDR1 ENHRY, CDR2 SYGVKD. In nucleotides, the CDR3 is TGTGCCATCAGTGATTCAAGTAGGCGATCCGGCGGCGAGCAGTACTTC. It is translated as CAISDSSRRSGGEQYF.

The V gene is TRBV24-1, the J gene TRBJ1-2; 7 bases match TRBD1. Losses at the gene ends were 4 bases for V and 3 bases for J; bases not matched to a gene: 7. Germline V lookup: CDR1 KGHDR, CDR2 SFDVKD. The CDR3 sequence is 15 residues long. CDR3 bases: TGTGCCACCAGTGACCCTAGACAGGGCCACTATGGCTACACCTTC. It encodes CATSDPRQGHYGYTF.